Below are 26 T cell receptor beta chains sequenced from a single sample in a study of blood T cell repertoires in COVID-19 (dated by TCRdb to 2020 to 2021). Receptors were amplified or captured by the immunoSEQ multiplex PCR assay. TCRdb mirrors the immuneACCESS table, restricted to in-frame sequences. Some clones are absent from its copies; in checked studies, under half trace to an unresolved V gene, and the reason for the others is unknown. The table for this sample lists some 220,000 clones; 75% to 85% of them were counted only once. Jointly, the top ten make up roughly 5% of the sample. Sequenced input: peripheral blood. The receptor set was obtained from a man between 50 and 59 years old with COVID-19, enrolled during active disease.

J is TRBJ1-2 and V is TRBV6-5; D not certain. The germline CDR1 and CDR2 sequences are MNHEY and SVGAGI. Trimming removed 3 bases at V and 8 bases at J, with 7 bases between. This CDR3 has 11 residues. The CDR3 reads CASSYSSGYTF. CDR3 DNA sequence: TGTGCCAGCAGTTATTCGAGCGGCTACACCTTC.

The J gene is TRBJ1-3, the V gene TRBV9; D is perhaps TRBD1 (5 bases). CDR1 and CDR2 (germline): SGDLS, YYNGEE. The V and J ends lost 2 bases and 0 bases respectively, with 12 bases between them. The length of the CDR3 is 16 residues. The CDR3 nucleotides are TGTGCCAGCAGCGTCCTGGGGGAGGGCTCTGGAAACACCATATATTTT. Its protein is CASSVLGEGSGNTIYF.

Worth noting for this clone: The same CDR3 arises from other DNA sequences in this sample as well. V usage is TRBV18 and J usage is TRBJ2-3; 9 positions match TRBD1. The germline gives CDR1 KGHSH, CDR2 LQKENI. The ends lost 3 bases at V and 5 bases at J; junction bases unmatched: 6. This CDR3 is built from 15 residues. The CDR3 protein is CASSPGQGGGDTQYF. The CDR3 DNA sequence: TGTGCCAGCTCACCGGGACAGGGTGGAGGAGATACGCAGTATTTT.

The chain carries TRBV6-5 and TRBJ1-5; D not certain. The germline CDR1 and CDR2 sequences are MNHEY and SVGAGI. The CDR3 is 14 amino acids. Trimming removed 7 bases from V and 1 base from J, with 11 bases in between. Here the CDR3 reads CASIRPGSNQPQHF. Here the CDR3 DNA reads TGTGCCAGCATACGCCCGGGGAGCAATCAGCCCCAGCATTTT.

J is TRBJ1-2 and V is TRBV12-3 or TRBV12-4; D call uncertain. V lost 4 bases, J lost 6 bases, and 12 bases lay in between. This CDR3 has 13 amino acids. In DNA form, the CDR3 reads TGTGCCAGCAGTTCCAGACGGAGTGATGGCTACACCTTC. It translates to CASSSRRSDGYTF.

The chain is built from TRBV5-5 and TRBJ2-7, with TRBD1 identical over 9 bases. The germline gives CDR1 SGHKS, CDR2 YYEKEE (reference sequence). This CDR3 is 16 amino acids long. J gave up 6 bases and V 4 bases, and 14 bases lay outside the gene matches. The CDR3 loop reads CASSKGQGTPGREQYF. CDR3 DNA sequence: TGTGCCAGCAGCAAGGGACAGGGTACACCAGGGCGCGAGCAGTACTTC.

In DNA, the CDR3 is TGCGCCAGCAGCTCTGGGACAGGCTTGGCGATCTATGGCTACACCTTC. This translates into CASSSGTGLAIYGYTF. The chain recombines TRBV5-1 with TRBJ1-2, with 8 nucleotides matching TRBD1. CDR1 SGHRS and CDR2 YFSETQ come from the germline V gene. V was clipped by 3 bases and J by 4 bases; unmatched bases: 11. This CDR3 has 16 amino acids.

The chain combines TRBV18 with TRBJ2-1; no definite D call. Germline V gene sequence: CDR1 KGHSH, CDR2 LQKENI. The ends were cut back, 1 base at V and 7 bases at J, with 14 bases in the middle. CDR3 length equals 15 residues. The CDR3 region has the DNA TGTGCCAGCTCACCACAAAAAGTAGTCAGGAATGAGCAGTTCTTC. This translates into CASSPQKVVRNEQFF.

The chain joins TRBV7-3 to TRBJ2-1; tentative D call: TRBD1 (7 bases). This CDR3 comprises 15 residues. V lost 2 bases and J lost 7, with 15 bases in between. CDR1 is SGHTA and CDR2 is FQGTGA in the germline V gene. This CDR3 reads CASSLFRGAANEQFF. CDR3 nucleotides: TGTGCCAGCAGCTTATTCAGGGGGGCCGCAAATGAGCAGTTCTTC.

The CDR3 nucleotides read TGTGCCACCAGTCGCAGTAGCGGTACATGGTCGACAGATACGCAGTATTTT. It translates to CATSRSSGTWSTDTQYF. The J gene is TRBJ2-3, the V gene TRBV24-1; D might be TRBD2 (6 bases). V lost 6 bases, J lost 3 bases, and 21 bases lay in between. CDR1 is KGHDR, CDR2 SFDVKD, per germline. The CDR3 consists of 17 residues.

A few counts support this clone. V is TRBV11-2 and J is TRBJ2-5; 7 positions agree with TRBD2. The CDR3 extends over 14 amino acids. The V gene's germline CDR1 is SGHAT and CDR2 FQNNGV. Losses at the gene ends were 3 bases for V and 5 bases for J; bases not matched to a gene: 6. CDR3 region: CASSFELAVETQYF. The CDR3 DNA follows: TGTGCCAGCAGCTTTGAGCTAGCGGTCGAGACCCAGTACTTC. Full variable domain (remainder filled in from reference TRBV11-2 and TRBJ2-5): EAGVAQSPRYKIIEKRQSVAFWCNPISGHATLYWYQQILGQGPKLLIQFQNNGVVDDSQLPKDRFSAERLKGVDSTLKIQPAKLEDSAVYLCASSFELAVETQYFGPGTRLLVL.

V and J are TRBV6-5 and TRBJ2-3; TRBD1 is a possible D gene (6 bases). Germline lookup yields CDR1 MNHEY and CDR2 SVGAGI. The CDR3 is made up of 12 amino acids. CDR3 residues: CVSQGTTDTQYF. CDR3 coding DNA: TGTGTTTCACAGGGTACGACAGATACGCAGTATTTT.

The chain's CDR3 is CASKSGGETQYF. The CDR3 DNA follows: TGTGCCAGCAAGAGCGGGGGGGAGACCCAGTACTTC. The chain uses TRBV6-5 and TRBJ2-5; TRBD2 aligns across 9 bases. V dropped 7 bases and J dropped 5; count of bases not matched to a gene: 2. In germline, CDR1 is MNHEY, CDR2 SVGAGI. The CDR3 extends over 12 amino acids.

This chain joins TRBV11-2 and TRBJ2-3; 13 nucleotides match TRBD2. Germline V gives CDR1 SGHAT, CDR2 FQNNGV. The V and J ends lost 2 bases and 0 bases, in that order; junction bases with no gene match: 2. CDR3 length equals 17 residues. In DNA form, the CDR3 reads TGTGCCAGCAGCTTAAGGGGACTAGCGGGGAGCACAGATACGCAGTATTTT. Its protein is CASSLRGLAGSTDTQYF.

The chain joins TRBV11-3 to TRBJ2-2, with D unresolved. The length of the CDR3 is 13 residues. Trimming removed 3 bases at V and 0 bases at J, with 2 bases between. Per the germline V gene, CDR1 is SGHNT and CDR2 is YENEEA. In nucleotides, the CDR3 is TGTGCCAGCAGCTTCACGAACACCGGGGAGCTGTTTTTT. It codes for CASSFTNTGELFF.

The chain joins TRBV28 to TRBJ1-3; D not certain. Germline V gives CDR1 MDHEN, CDR2 SYDVKM. V lost 8 bases and J lost 0, with 8 bases in between. The CDR3 loop spans 13 amino acids. The chain's CDR3 is CASGSHSGNTIYF. As DNA, the CDR3 is TGTGCCAGCGGGAGCCACTCTGGAAACACCATATATTTT.

This chain connects TRBV20-1 to TRBJ1-2; D unclear. The CDR3 contains 11 residues. CDR1 is DFQATT, CDR2 SNEGSKA, per germline (reference sequence). Trimming took 6 bases from V and 4 from J, leaving 9 bases between them. The CDR3 reads CSARSLYGYTF. The CDR3 DNA reads TGCAGTGCCAGAAGCCTCTATGGCTACACCTTC.

V gene TRBV4-1 combines with J gene TRBJ2-7; TRBD1 agrees at 7 bases. Germline loops: CDR1 MGHRA, CDR2 YSYEKL. The CDR3 runs to 13 residues. V lost 3 bases and J lost 4; bases outside the gene matches: 3. The CDR3 protein is CASSQGQPYEQYF. In nucleotides, the CDR3 is TGCGCCAGCAGCCAGGGACAGCCGTACGAGCAGTACTTC.

The chain has TRBV10-3 and TRBJ2-3, with 11 nucleotides matching TRBD2. The CDR3 is made up of 17 amino acids. Germline V gives CDR1 ENHRY, CDR2 SYGVKD. The V gene end was trimmed by 5 bases and the J gene end by 0 bases; junction bases not matched to a gene: 7. CDR3 sequence reads: CAISSSGGTNSTDTQYF. CDR3 coding DNA: TGTGCCATCAGTTCTAGCGGGGGGACCAATAGCACAGATACGCAGTATTTT.

In its sample, this clone was seen once. The chain carries TRBV5-1 and TRBJ2-1; 10 bases match TRBD1. Germline V gene sequence: CDR1 SGHRS, CDR2 YFSETQ. The J segment lost 7 bases and the V segment lost 3 bases, leaving 1 base of the junction unmatched. There are 13 residues in the CDR3. In nucleotides, the CDR3 is TGCGCCAGCAGCTCGGGACAGGGGAATGAGCAGTTCTTC. This encodes CASSSGQGNEQFF.

This sequence joins TRBV5-1 and TRBJ2-2; weak D call: TRBD1 (6 bases). The CDR3 spans 15 residues. V gave up 3 bases and J gave up 0 bases, with 9 bases separating them. Germline CDR1 is SGHRS and CDR2 is YFSETQ. CDR3 protein: CASSSGQTNTGELFF. CDR3 DNA sequence: TGCGCCAGCAGCTCCGGACAGACGAACACCGGGGAGCTGTTTTTT. The variable domain in full, completed from reference TRBV5-1 and TRBJ2-2, reads KAGVTQTPRYLIKTRGQQVTLSCSPISGHRSVSWYQQTPGQGLQFLFEYFSETQRNKGNFPGRFSGRQFSNSRSEMNVSTLELGDSALYLCASSSGQTNTGELFFGEGSRLTVL.

A few counts support this clone. The chain joins TRBV6-4 to TRBJ2-1, with TRBD2 identical over 7 bases. V dropped 4 bases and J dropped 5; count of bases not matched to a gene: 8. Germline V lookup: CDR1 MRHNA, CDR2 SNTAGT. The CDR3 extends over 15 amino acids. The CDR3 DNA reads as TGTGCCAGCAGTGTAGCTAGCGGTTCGCACAATGAGCAGTTCTTC. It translates to CASSVASGSHNEQFF.

The J gene is TRBJ1-2, the V gene TRBV4-1; D may be TRBD1 (6 bases). The CDR3 loop spans 14 amino acids. V was pared by 1 base and J by 7 bases, with 13 bases between. Germline CDR1 is MGHRA and CDR2 is YSYEKL. In nucleotides, the CDR3 is TGCGCCAGCAGCCAAGTGCGGGGGGCGACTGGCTACACCTTC. Its protein product is CASSQVRGATGYTF.

The V and J genes are TRBV9 and TRBJ1-3; 10 bases match TRBD1. The length of the CDR3 is 16 residues. CDR1 is SGDLS, CDR2 YYNGEE, per germline. V lost 3 bases, J lost 4 bases, and 7 bases stayed unmatched. Here the CDR3 reads CASSGPGTGDGNTIYF. The CDR3 DNA sequence: TGTGCCAGCAGCGGACCCGGGACAGGGGACGGAAACACCATATATTTT.

This clone was counted a single time. One junction end disagrees with the germline gene, perhaps due to a read error. The V gene is TRBV4-1, the J gene TRBJ2-1; D is unresolved. CDR1 and CDR2 (germline): MGHRA, YSYEKL. This CDR3 region has 13 residues. The CDR3 coding sequence is TGCGCCAGCAGCCAAGTCGGCAGCGCAAAGATCATCTTC. This gives the protein CASSQVGSAKIIF.

The chain is built from TRBV3-1 (or the pseudogene TRBV3-2) and TRBJ1-2; D might be TRBD1 (5 bases). CDR3 length equals 15 residues. The germline V gene has CDR1 LGHDT and CDR2 YNNKEL (reference sequence). Deletions cut 0 bases from V and 6 bases from J, with 14 bases between. This CDR3 is CASSQDPTVSDGYTF. The CDR3 DNA reads TGTGCCAGCAGCCAAGATCCGACAGTCTCGGATGGCTACACCTTC.